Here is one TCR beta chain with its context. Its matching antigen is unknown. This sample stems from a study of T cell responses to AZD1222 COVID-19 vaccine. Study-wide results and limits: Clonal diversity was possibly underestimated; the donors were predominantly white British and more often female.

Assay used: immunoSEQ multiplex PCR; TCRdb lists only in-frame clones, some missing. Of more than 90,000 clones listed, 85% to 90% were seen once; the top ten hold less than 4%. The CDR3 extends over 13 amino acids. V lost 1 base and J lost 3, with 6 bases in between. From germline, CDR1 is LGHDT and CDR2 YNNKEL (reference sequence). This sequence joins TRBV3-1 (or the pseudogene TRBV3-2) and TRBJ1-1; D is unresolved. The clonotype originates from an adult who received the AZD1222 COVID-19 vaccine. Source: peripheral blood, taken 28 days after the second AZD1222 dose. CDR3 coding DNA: TGTGCCAGCAGCCAAGGGCGGCACACTGAAGCTTTCTTT. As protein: CASSQGRHTEAFF.